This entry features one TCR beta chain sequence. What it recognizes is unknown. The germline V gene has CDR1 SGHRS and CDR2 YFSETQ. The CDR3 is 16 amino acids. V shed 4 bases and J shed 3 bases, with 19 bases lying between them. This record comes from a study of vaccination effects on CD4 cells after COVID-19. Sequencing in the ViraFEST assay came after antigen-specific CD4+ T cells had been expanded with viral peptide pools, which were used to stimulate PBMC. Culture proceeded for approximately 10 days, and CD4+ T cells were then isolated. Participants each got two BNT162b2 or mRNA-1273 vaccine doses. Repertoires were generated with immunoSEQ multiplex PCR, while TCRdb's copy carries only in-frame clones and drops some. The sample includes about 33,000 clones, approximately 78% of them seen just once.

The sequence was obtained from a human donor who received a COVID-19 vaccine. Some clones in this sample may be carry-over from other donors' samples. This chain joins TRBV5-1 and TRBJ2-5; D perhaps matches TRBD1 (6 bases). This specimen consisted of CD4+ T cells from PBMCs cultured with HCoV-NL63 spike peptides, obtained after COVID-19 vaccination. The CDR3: CASSLIELGQKETQYF. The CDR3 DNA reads TGCGCCAGCAGCCTGATCGAGTTAGGACAGAAAGAGACCCAGTACTTC.